These 13 T cell receptor beta chains originate from one sample sequenced in a study of T cell responses to AZD1222 COVID-19 vaccine. Measured with immunoSEQ multiplex PCR; TCRdb has only the in-frame clones, and not every one. The sample lists roughly 81,000 clones, roughly 85% occurring once. The sample in question was peripheral blood, obtained on day 0 of AZD1222 vaccination. The receptors were gathered from an adult in good health.

J is TRBJ2-3 and V is TRBV27; 15 positions agree with TRBD2. V lost 7 bases, J lost 3 bases, and 11 bases stayed unmatched. Germline CDR1 reads MNHEY; CDR2 reads SMNVEV (reference sequence). There are 18 residues in the CDR3. The CDR3 reads CASTGLAGGPAGTDTQYF. The DNA of the CDR3 is TGTGCCAGCACTGGACTAGCGGGAGGGCCTGCGGGGACAGATACGCAGTATTTT.

This rearrangement joins TRBV7-2 to TRBJ1-2; 9 bases line up with TRBD1. This CDR3 is built from 15 residues. Germline V lookup: CDR1 SGHTA, CDR2 FQGNSA. J lost 5 bases, V lost 6 bases, and 10 bases had no gene match. This CDR3 is CASRETVGTGYGYTF. As DNA, the CDR3 is TGTGCCAGCAGAGAGACCGTCGGGACAGGGTATGGCTACACCTTC.

The chain recombines TRBV28 with TRBJ2-4; 7 nucleotides line up with TRBD1. Germline trimming cut 2 bases from V and 1 base from J; bases unmatched to any gene: 8. The CDR3 runs 17 residues. The germline V gene has CDR1 MDHEN and CDR2 SYDVKM. The CDR3 nucleotides are TGTGCCAGCAGTTTACACACAGGGGTTTTTGCCAAAAACATTCAGTACTTC. It is translated as CASSLHTGVFAKNIQYF.

This clone was detected only a few times. The rearrangement links TRBV5-5 to TRBJ2-1; the match to TRBD2 covers 12 bases. There are 15 residues in the CDR3. V was clipped by 6 bases and J by 7 bases; unmatched bases: 8. CDR1 and CDR2 from the germline V gene are SGHKS and YYEKEE (reference sequence). The CDR3 spells CASTNRLAGANEQFF. CDR3 in DNA: TGTGCCAGCACCAACCGACTAGCGGGGGCGAATGAGCAGTTCTTC.

The CDR3 bases are TGCGCCAGCAGCTTGGAGGTGAGGGACACTGAAGCTTTCTTT. This encodes CASSLEVRDTEAFF. The chain has TRBV5-1 and TRBJ1-1; D is undetermined. Germline loops: CDR1 SGHRS, CDR2 YFSETQ. There are 14 residues in the CDR3. Trimming pared 0 bases from V and 3 bases from J, leaving 9 bases between.

This chain uses TRBV5-6 with TRBJ1-2; TRBD1 agrees at 10 bases. The length of the CDR3 is 13 residues. V dropped 4 bases and J dropped 8; count of bases not matched to a gene: 5. Germline V gene sequence: CDR1 SGHDT, CDR2 YYEEEE. CDR3: CASSVDRGPGYTF. The CDR3 nucleotides read TGTGCCAGCAGCGTTGACAGGGGGCCCGGCTACACCTTC. The whole variable domain, remainder taken from reference TRBV5-6 and TRBJ1-2, is DAGVTQSPTHLIKTRGQQVTLRCSPKSGHDTVSWYQQALGQGPQFIFQYYEEEERQRGNFPDRFSGHQFPNYSSELNVNALLLGDSALYLCASSVDRGPGYTFGSGTRLTVV.

The rearrangement links TRBV7-9 to TRBJ2-2; D unclear. CDR1 is SEHNR, CDR2 FQNEAQ, per germline (reference sequence). V was cut by 3 bases and J by 1 base, with 0 bases left in between. The CDR3 has 12 residues. The DNA of the CDR3 is TGTGCCAGCAGCTTGAACACCGGGGAGCTGTTTTTT. Amino acids: CASSLNTGELFF. The variable domain in full, completed from reference TRBV7-9 and TRBJ2-2, reads DTGVSQNPRHKITKRGQNVTFRCDPISEHNRLYWYRQTLGQGPEFLTYFQNEAQLEKSRLLSDRFSAERPKGSFSTLEIQRTEQGDSAMYLCASSLNTGELFFGEGSRLTVL.

This chain connects TRBV6-5 to TRBJ1-2; D is unclear. The CDR3 has 14 residues. The ends were cut back, 2 bases at V and 1 base at J, with 8 bases in the middle. Germline V lookup: CDR1 MNHEY, CDR2 SVGAGI. The DNA for the CDR3 is TGTGCCAGCAGTTACCTGGCAGATAACTATGGCTACACCTTC. Translated: CASSYLADNYGYTF.

This clone has only one observation. The chain carries TRBV29-1 and TRBJ1-2, with D maybe TRBD1 (5 bases). Trimming took 6 bases from V and 3 from J, leaving 20 bases between them. This CDR3 is built from 15 residues. Germline CDR1 reads SQVTM; CDR2 reads ANQGSEA. This CDR3 reads CSVPAGSGRHYGYTF. The CDR3, as DNA: TGCAGCGTCCCGGCAGGGTCGGGCAGGCACTATGGCTACACCTTC.

V gene TRBV30 combines with J gene TRBJ2-4, with a weak D call TRBD2 (5 bases). Germline CDR1 is GTSNPN and CDR2 is SVGIG (reference sequence). This CDR3 has 15 residues. V lost 4 bases to trimming and J lost 8 bases, with 21 bases between them. The CDR3: CAWNSLAEGVDIQYF. The CDR3, as DNA: TGTGCCTGGAACTCGCTAGCTGAGGGTGTTGACATTCAGTACTTC. Full variable domain (remainder filled in from reference TRBV30 and TRBJ2-4): SQTIHQWPATLVQPVGSPLSLECTVEGTSNPNLYWYRQAAGRGLQLLFYSVGIGQISSEVPQNLSASRPQDRQFILSSKKLLLSDSGFYLCAWNSLAEGVDIQYFGAGTRLSVL.

The J gene is TRBJ1-2, the V gene TRBV28; D ambiguous. The CDR3 loop spans 12 amino acids. Trimming took 8 bases from V and 2 from J, leaving 9 bases between them. Germline CDR1 MDHEN, CDR2 SYDVKM. CDR3: CASCAQNYGYTF. CDR3 coding DNA: TGTGCCAGCTGTGCGCAGAACTATGGCTACACCTTC.

This sequence joins TRBV7-9 and TRBJ2-2; D gene ambiguous. Germline CDR1 is SEHNR and CDR2 is FQNEAQ (reference sequence). V shed 7 bases and J shed 0 bases, with 12 bases lying between them. The CDR3 runs to 15 residues. CDR3 sequence (DNA): TGTGCCAGCACCCTGACATCAACGAACACCGGGGAGCTGTTTTTT. Protein sequence: CASTLTSTNTGELFF.

The chain carries TRBV5-8 and TRBJ1-2; weak D call: TRBD1 (5 bases). Trimming took 0 bases from V and 5 from J, leaving 14 bases between them. The germline CDR1 and CDR2 sequences are SGHTS and YDEGEE. The CDR3 extends over 15 amino acids. Here the CDR3 DNA reads TGTGCCAGCAGCTTGGATCCTCAGGGACCTTATGGCTACACCTTC. It encodes CASSLDPQGPYGYTF.